A selection of T cell receptor beta chains follows, all from one sample in a study of T-cell reconstitution after alpha-beta-depleted transplantation in children. TCRdb processed the PCR reads anew with MiXCR; each CDR3 protein has one entry. Of over 200,000 distinct CDR3 sequences detected, about a tenth appear once; the ten largest clones hold about 6.2%. The sequences come from PBMCs from the stem cell graft donor, collected from the stem cell graft. The receptors here all came from a human donor who donated a stem cell graft to a child with acute lymphoblastic leukemia. Each CDR3 is given with its conserved first and last residue. The order of the fields is CDR3 protein, CDR3 DNA, clone size, D gene, J gene, V gene. D genes are given only for firm matches. Clone size reads once, few, many, or a class if the clone is expanded.

CDR3: CASSLGGWDARNQPQHF; DNA: TGCGCCAGCAGCTTAGGAGGCTGGGACGCTAGGAATCAGCCCCAGCATTTT; size: many; D: -; J: TRBJ1-5; V: TRBV5-1
CDR3: CSIDRAGSSYNEQFF; DNA: TGCAGCATTGATAGAGCGGGGAGCTCCTACAATGAGCAGTTCTTC; size: many; D: TRBD2; J: TRBJ2-1; V: TRBV29-1
CDR3: CASSLVPIEGSYNEQFF; DNA: TGTGCCAGCAGCTTAGTTCCAATAGAGGGCTCCTACAATGAGCAGTTCTTC; size: few; D: -; J: TRBJ2-1; V: TRBV7-6
CDR3: CASERRAENTEAFF; DNA: TGTGCCAGCGAGCGCAGGGCGGAGAACACTGAAGCTTTCTTT; size: few; D: -; J: TRBJ1-1; V: TRBV13
CDR3: CASSELSGTNEKLFF; DNA: TGTGCCAGCAGTGAATTATCGGGAACTAATGAAAAACTGTTTTTT; size: few; D: -; J: TRBJ1-4; V: TRBV6-1
CDR3: CAWSRGGRSNQPQHF; DNA: TGTGCCTGGAGCCGAGGGGGCAGGAGCAATCAGCCCCAGCATTTT; size: few; D: TRBD1; J: TRBJ1-5; V: TRBV30
CDR3: CASSLEQGRADTQYF; DNA: TGTGCCAGCAGCTTAGAACAGGGGCGTGCAGATACGCAGTATTTT; size: many; D: TRBD1; J: TRBJ2-3; V: TRBV7-6
CDR3: CASTKGRRSNTEAFF; DNA: TGTGCCAGCACAAAAGGGCGAAGATCGAACACTGAAGCTTTCTTT; size: many; D: -; J: TRBJ1-1; V: TRBV12-3/TRBV12-4
CDR3: CASSQGTGGTPLHF; DNA: TGTGCCAGCAGCCAAGGGACAGGGGGGACACCCCTCCACTTT; size: few; D: TRBD1; J: TRBJ1-6; V: TRBV3-1
CDR3: CASSLPMEAKNIQYF; DNA: TGTGCCAGCAGCCTCCCCATGGAGGCCAAAAACATTCAGTACTTC; size: few; D: -; J: TRBJ2-4; V: TRBV5-4
CDR3: CASSPPAWGQHYEQYF; DNA: TGTGCCAGCAGCCCCCCTGCCTGGGGGCAGCACTACGAGCAGTACTTC; size: few; D: -; J: TRBJ2-7; V: TRBV3-1